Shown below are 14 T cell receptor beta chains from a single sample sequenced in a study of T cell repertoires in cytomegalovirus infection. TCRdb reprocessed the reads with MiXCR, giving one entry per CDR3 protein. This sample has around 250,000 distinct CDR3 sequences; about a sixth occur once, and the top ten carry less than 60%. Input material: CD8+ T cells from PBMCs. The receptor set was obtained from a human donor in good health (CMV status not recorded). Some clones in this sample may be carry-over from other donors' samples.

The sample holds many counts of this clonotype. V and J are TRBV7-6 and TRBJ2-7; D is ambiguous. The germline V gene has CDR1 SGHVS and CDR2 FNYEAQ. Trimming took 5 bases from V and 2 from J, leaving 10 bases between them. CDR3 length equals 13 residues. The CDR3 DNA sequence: TGTGCCAGCAGCCTTAGTGCTGCCTACGAGCAGTACTTC. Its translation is CASSLSAAYEQYF.

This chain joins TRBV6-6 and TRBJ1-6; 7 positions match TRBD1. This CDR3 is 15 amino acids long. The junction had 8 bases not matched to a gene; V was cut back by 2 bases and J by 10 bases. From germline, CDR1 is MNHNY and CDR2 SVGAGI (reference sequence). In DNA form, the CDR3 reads TGTGCCAGCAGTTACAGGGGGCGCGTTGGCTCACCCCTCCACTTT. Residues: CASSYRGRVGSPLHF.

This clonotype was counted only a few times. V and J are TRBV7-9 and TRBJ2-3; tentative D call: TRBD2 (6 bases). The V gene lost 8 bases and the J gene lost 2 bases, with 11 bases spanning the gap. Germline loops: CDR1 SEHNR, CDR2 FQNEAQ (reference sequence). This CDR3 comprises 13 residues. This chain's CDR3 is CASSAGHTDTQYF. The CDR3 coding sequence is TGTGCCAGCTCTGCGGGGCACACAGATACGCAGTATTTT. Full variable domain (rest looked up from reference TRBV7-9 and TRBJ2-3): DTGVSQNPRHKITKRGQNVTFRCDPISEHNRLYWYRQTLGQGPEFLTYFQNEAQLEKSRLLSDRFSAERPKGSFSTLEIQRTEQGDSAMYLCASSAGHTDTQYFGPGTRLTVL.

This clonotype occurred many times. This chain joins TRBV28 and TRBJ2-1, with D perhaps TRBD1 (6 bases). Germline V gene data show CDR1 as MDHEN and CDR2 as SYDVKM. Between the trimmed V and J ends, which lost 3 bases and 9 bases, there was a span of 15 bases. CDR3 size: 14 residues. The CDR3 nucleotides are TGTGCCAGCAGTTTTTACAGGGATCAAGGTGAGCAGTTCTTC. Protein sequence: CASSFYRDQGEQFF. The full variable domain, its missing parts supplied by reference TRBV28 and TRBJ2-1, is DVKVTQSSRYLVKRTGEKVFLECVQDMDHENMFWYRQDPGLGLRLIYFSYDVKMKEKGDIPEGYSVSREKKERFSLILESASTNQTSMYLCASSFYRDQGEQFFGPGTRLTVL.

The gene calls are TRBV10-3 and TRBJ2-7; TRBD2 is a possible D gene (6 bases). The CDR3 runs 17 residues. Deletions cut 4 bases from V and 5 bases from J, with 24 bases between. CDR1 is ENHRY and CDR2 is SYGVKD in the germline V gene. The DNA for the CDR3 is TGTGCCATCAGTGGTTGGAGCGGGCGGCGTGGTGGGGACGAGCAGTACTTC. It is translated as CAISGWSGRRGGDEQYF.

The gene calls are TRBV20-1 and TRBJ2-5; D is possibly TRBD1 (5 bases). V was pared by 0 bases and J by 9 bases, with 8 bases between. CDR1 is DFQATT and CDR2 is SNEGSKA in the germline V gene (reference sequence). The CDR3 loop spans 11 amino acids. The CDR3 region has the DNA TGCAGTGCTAGAGATGGGGCGGCCCAGTACTTC. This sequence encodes CSARDGAAQYF.

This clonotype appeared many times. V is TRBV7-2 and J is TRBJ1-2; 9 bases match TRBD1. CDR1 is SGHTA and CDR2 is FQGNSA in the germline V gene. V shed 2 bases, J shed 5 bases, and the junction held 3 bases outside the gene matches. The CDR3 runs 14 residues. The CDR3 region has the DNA TGTGCCAGCAGCTTAACAGGGGGCGTTTATGGCTACACCTTC. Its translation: CASSLTGGVYGYTF.

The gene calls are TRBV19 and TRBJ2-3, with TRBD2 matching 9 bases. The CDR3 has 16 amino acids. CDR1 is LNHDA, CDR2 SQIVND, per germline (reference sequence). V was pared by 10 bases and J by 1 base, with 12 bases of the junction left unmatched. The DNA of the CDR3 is TGTGCCACCTCTAGCGGGGACCTACTTGGCACAGATACGCAGTATTTT. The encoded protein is CATSSGDLLGTDTQYF.

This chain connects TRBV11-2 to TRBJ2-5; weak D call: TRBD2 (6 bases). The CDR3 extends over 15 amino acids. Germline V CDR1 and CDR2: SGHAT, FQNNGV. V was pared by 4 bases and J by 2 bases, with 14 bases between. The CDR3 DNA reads TGTGCCAGCAGCTATAGACAACTAGCACAAGAGACCCAGTACTTC. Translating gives CASSYRQLAQETQYF.

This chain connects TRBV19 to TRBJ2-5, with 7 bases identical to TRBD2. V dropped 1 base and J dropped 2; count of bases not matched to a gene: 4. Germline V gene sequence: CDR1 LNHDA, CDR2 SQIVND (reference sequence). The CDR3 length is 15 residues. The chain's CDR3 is CASSIVAGEQETQYF. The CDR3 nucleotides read TGTGCCAGTAGTATAGTTGCGGGGGAACAAGAGACCCAGTACTTC.

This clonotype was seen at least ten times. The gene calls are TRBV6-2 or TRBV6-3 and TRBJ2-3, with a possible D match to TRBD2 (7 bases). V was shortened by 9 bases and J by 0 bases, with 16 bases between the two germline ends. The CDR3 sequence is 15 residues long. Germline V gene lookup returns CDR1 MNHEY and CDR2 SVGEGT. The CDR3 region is CASDIGGPSTDTQYF. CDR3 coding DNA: TGTGCCAGTGATATCGGGGGGCCGAGCACAGATACGCAGTATTTT.

For the CDR3, the DNA is TGCGCCAGCAGCCAAGACGCACTTGCCTCCACAGATACGCAGTATTTT. It encodes CASSQDALASTDTQYF. The V and J genes are TRBV4-3 and TRBJ2-3; the D is unclear. V lost 0 bases and J lost 2, with 12 bases in between. There are 16 residues in the CDR3. Looked up from germline, CDR1 is LGHNA and CDR2 is YSLEER.

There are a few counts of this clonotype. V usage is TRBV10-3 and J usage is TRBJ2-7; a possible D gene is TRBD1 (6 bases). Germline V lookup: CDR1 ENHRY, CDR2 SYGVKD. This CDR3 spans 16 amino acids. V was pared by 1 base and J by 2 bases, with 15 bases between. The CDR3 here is CAISEYQGPTPYEQYF. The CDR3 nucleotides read TGTGCCATCAGTGAGTACCAGGGGCCTACACCCTACGAGCAGTACTTC.

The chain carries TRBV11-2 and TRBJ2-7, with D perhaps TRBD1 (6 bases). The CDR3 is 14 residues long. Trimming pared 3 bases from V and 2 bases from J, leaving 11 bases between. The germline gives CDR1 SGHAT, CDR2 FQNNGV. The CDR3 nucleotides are TGTGCCAGCAGCTTCGGACAGATTACCTACGAGCAGTACTTC. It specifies CASSFGQITYEQYF.